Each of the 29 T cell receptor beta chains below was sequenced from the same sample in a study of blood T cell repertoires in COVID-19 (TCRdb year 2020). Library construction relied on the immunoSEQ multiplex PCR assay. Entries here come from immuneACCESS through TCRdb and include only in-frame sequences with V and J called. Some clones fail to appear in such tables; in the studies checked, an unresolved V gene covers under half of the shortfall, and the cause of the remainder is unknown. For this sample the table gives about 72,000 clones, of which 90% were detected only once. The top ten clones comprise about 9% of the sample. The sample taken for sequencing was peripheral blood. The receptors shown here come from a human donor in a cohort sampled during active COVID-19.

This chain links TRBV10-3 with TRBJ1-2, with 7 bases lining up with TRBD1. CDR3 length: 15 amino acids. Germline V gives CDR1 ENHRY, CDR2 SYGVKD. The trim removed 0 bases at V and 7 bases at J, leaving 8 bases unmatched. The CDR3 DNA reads TGTGCCATCAGTGAGTCTATAGAGGGGGCTGTTGGCTACACCTTC. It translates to CAISESIEGAVGYTF.

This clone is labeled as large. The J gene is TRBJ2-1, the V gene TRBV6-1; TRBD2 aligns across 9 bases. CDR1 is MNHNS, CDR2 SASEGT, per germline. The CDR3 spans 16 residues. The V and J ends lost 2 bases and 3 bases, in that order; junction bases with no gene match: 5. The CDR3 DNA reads TGTGCCAGCAGTGAAAGTAGCGGGAGAAACTACAATGAGCAGTTCTTC. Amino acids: CASSESSGRNYNEQFF.

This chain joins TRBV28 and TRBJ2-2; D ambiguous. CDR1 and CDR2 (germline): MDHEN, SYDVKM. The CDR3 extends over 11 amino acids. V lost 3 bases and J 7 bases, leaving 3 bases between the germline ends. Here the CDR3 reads CASSLYGELFF. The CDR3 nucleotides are TGTGCCAGCAGTTTGTACGGGGAGCTGTTTTTT.

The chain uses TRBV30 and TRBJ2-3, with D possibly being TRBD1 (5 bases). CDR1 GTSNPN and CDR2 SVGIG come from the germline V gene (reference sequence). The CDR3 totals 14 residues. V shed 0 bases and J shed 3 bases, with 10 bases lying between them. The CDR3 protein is CAWSVGQGTDTQYF. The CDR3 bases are TGTGCCTGGAGTGTAGGCCAGGGAACAGATACGCAGTATTTT.

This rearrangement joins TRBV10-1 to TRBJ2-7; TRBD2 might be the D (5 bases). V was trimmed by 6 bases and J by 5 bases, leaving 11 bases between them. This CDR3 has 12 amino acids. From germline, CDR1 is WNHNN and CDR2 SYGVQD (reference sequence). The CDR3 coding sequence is TGCGCCAGCAGCGGGAAGAATGACGAGCAGTACTTC. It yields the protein CASSGKNDEQYF.

DNA for the CDR3: TGCAGTGCTAACGGGAACACTGAAGCTTTCTTT. Its protein is CSANGNTEAFF. J is TRBJ1-1 and V is TRBV20-1; D gene uncertain. This CDR3 comprises 11 residues. From germline, CDR1 is DFQATT and CDR2 SNEGSKA (reference sequence). The V end was cut by 4 bases, the J end by 1 base, with 4 bases between.

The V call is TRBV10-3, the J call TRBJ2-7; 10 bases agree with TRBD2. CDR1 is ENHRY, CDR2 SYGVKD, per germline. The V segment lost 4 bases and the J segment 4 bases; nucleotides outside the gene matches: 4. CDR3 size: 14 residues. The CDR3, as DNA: TGTGCCATCAGTGGAGCGGGAGGGGTATACGAGCAGTACTTC. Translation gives CAISGAGGVYEQYF.

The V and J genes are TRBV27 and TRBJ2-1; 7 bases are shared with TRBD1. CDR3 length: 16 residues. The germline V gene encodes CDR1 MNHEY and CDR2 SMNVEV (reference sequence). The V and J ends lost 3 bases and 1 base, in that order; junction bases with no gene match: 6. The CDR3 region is CASSFRSTGSYNEQFF. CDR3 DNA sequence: TGTGCCAGCAGTTTCCGTTCGACAGGGTCCTACAATGAGCAGTTCTTC.

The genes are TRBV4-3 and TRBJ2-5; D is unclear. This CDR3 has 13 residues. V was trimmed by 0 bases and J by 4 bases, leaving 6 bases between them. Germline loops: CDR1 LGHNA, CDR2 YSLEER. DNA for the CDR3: TGCGCCAGCAGCCAAGACTCAGGAGAGACCCAGTACTTC. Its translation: CASSQDSGETQYF.

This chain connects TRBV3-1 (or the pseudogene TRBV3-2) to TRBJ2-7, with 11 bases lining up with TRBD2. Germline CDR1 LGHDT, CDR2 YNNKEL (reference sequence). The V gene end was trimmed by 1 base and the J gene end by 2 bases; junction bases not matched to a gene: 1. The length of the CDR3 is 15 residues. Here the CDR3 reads CASSQVAGGPYEQYF. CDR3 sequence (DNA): TGTGCCAGCAGCCAAGTAGCGGGAGGGCCCTACGAGCAGTACTTC.

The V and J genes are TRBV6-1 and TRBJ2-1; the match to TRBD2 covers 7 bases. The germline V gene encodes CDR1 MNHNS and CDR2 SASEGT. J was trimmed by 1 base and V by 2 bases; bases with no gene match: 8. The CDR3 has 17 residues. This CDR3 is CASSELGGSRSYNEQFF. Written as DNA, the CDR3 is TGTGCCAGCAGTGAACTGGGAGGGTCGAGGTCCTACAATGAGCAGTTCTTC.

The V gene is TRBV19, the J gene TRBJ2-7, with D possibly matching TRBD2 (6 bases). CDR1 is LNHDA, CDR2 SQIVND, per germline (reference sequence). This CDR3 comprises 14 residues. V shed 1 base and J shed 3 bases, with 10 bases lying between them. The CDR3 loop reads CASSIGQGGYEQYF. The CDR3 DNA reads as TGTGCCAGTAGTATAGGTCAGGGAGGCTACGAGCAGTACTTC. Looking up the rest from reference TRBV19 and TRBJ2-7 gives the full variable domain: DGGITQSPKYLFRKEGQNVTLSCEQNLNHDAMYWYRQDPGQGLRLIYYSQIVNDFQKGDIAEGYSVSREKKESFPLTVTSAQKNPTAFYLCASSIGQGGYEQYFGPGTRLTVT.

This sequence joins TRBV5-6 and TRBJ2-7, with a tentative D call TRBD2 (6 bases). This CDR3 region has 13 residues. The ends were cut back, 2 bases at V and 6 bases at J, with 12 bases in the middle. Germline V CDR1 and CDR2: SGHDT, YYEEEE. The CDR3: CASSFGLGGEQYF. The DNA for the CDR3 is TGTGCCAGCAGCTTCGGGTTGGGGGGCGAGCAGTACTTC.

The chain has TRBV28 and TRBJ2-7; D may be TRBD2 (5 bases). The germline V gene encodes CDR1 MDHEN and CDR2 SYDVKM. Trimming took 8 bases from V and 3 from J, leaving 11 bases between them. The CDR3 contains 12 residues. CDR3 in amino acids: CASRGINYEQYF. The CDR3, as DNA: TGTGCCAGCCGAGGGATCAACTACGAGCAGTACTTC.

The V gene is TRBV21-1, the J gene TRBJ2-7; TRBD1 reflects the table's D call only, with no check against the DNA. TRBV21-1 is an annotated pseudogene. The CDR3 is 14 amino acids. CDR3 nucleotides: TGTGCCAGCAGCAAAGTTTGGGCTAACTACGAGCAGTACTTC. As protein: CASSKVWANYEQYF.

The CDR3 bases are TGTGCCAGCAGTCTAAGTCCGACAGGATTCGGGGAGCAGTACTTC. Translation gives CASSLSPTGFGEQYF. V and J are TRBV27 and TRBJ2-7, with D possibly being TRBD1 (6 bases). The germline V gene encodes CDR1 MNHEY and CDR2 SMNVEV (reference sequence). The germline V and J ends were trimmed by 5 bases and 7 bases, with 21 bases remaining between them. The CDR3 has 15 amino acids.

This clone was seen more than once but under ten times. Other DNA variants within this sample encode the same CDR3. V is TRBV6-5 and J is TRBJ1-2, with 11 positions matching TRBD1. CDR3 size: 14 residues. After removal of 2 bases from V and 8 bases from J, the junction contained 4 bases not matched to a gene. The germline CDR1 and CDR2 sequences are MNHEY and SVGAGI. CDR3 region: CASSYGQGAGGYTF. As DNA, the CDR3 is TGTGCCAGCAGTTACGGACAGGGGGCCGGAGGCTACACCTTC.

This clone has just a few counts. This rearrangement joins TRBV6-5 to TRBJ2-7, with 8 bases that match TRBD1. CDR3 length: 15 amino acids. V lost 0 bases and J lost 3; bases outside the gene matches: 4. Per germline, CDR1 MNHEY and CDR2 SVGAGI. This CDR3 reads CASSYSGQGIYEQYF. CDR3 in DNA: TGTGCCAGCAGTTACTCAGGACAGGGAATCTACGAGCAGTACTTC.

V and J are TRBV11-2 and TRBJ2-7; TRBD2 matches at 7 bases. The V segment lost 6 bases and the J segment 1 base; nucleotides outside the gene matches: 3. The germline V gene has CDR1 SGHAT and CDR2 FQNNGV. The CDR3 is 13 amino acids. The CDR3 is CASRGGRSYEQYF. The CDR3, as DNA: TGTGCCAGCAGGGGGGGGAGATCCTACGAGCAGTACTTC. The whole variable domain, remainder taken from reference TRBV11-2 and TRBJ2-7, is EAGVAQSPRYKIIEKRQSVAFWCNPISGHATLYWYQQILGQGPKLLIQFQNNGVVDDSQLPKDRFSAERLKGVDSTLKIQPAKLEDSAVYLCASRGGRSYEQYFGPGTRLTVT.

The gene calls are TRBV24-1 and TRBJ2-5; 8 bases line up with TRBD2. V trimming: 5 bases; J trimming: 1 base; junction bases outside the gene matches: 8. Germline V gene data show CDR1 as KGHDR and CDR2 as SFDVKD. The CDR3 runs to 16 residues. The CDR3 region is CATSGTRGGFQETQYF. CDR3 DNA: TGTGCCACCAGTGGCACCCGGGGGGGTTTCCAAGAGACCCAGTACTTC.

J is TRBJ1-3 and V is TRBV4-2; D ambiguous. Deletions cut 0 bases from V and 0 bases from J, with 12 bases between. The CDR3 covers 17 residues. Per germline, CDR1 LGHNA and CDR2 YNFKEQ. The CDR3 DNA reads TGTGCCAGCAGCCAAGATGGGAGACTTAGCTCTGGAAACACCATATATTTT. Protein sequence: CASSQDGRLSSGNTIYF.

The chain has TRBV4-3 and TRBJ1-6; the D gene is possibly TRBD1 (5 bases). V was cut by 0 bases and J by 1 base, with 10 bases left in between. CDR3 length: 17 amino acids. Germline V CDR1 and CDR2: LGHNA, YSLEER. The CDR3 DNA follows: TGCGCCAGCAGCCAAGAACAGGCTCGGTCCTATAATTCACCCCTCCACTTT. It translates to CASSQEQARSYNSPLHF.

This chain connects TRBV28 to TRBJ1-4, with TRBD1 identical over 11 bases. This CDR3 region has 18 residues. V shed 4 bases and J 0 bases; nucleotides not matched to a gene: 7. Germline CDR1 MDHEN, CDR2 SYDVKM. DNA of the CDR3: TGTGCCAGCAGTTCGGGACAGGGGGGGATCGCAACTAATGAAAAACTGTTTTTT. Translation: CASSSGQGGIATNEKLFF.

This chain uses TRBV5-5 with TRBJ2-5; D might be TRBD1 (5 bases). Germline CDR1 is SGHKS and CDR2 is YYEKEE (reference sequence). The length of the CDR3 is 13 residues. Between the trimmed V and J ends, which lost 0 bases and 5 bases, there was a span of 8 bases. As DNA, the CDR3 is TGTGCCAGCAGCTTGGCAGGGAAGGAGACCCAGTACTTC. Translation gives CASSLAGKETQYF. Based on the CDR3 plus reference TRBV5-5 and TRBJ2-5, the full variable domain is DAGVTQSPTHLIKTRGQQVTLRCSPISGHKSVSWYQQVLGQGPQFIFQYYEKEERGRGNFPDRFSARQFPNYSSELNVNALLLGDSALYLCASSLAGKETQYFGPGTRLLVL.

Here the CDR3 reads CASSLNRAGANVLTF. The DNA for the CDR3 is TGTGCCAGCAGCTTAAACAGGGCTGGGGCCAACGTCCTGACTTTC. The V gene is TRBV7-6, the J gene TRBJ2-6, with D tentatively TRBD1 (6 bases). CDR3 size: 15 residues. Germline lookup yields CDR1 SGHVS and CDR2 FNYEAQ. Between the trimmed V and J ends, which lost 2 bases and 2 bases, there was a span of 7 bases.

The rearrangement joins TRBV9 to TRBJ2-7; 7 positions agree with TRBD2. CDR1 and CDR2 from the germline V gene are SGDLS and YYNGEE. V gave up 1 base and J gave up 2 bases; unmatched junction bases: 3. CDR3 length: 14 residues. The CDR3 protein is CASSVLAVPYEQYF. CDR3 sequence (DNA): TGTGCCAGCAGCGTACTAGCGGTCCCCTACGAGCAGTACTTC.

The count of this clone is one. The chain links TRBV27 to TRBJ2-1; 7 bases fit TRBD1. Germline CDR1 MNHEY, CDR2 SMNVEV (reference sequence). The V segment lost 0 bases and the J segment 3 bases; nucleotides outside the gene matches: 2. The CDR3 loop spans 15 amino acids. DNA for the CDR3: TGTGCCAGCAGTTTATCGGCAGGGGGCTACAATGAGCAGTTCTTC. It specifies CASSLSAGGYNEQFF.

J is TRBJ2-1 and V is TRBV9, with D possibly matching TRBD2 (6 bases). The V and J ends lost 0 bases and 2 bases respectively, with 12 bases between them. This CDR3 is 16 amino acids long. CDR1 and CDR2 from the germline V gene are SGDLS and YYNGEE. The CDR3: CASSVDGGGTYNEQFF. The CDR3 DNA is TGTGCCAGCAGCGTAGACGGCGGCGGGACCTACAATGAGCAGTTCTTC. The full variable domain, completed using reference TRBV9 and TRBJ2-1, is DSGVTQTPKHLITATGQRVTLRCSPRSGDLSVYWYQQSLDQGLQFLIQYYNGEERAKGNILERFSAQQFPDLHSELNLSSLELGDSALYFCASSVDGGGTYNEQFFGPGTRLTVL.

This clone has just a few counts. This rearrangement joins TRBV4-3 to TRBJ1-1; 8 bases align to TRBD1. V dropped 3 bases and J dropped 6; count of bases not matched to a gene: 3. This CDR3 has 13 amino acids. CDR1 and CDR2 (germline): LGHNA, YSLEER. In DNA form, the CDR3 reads TGCGCCAGCAGCCACAGGGGGCGGTCTGAAGCTTTCTTT. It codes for CASSHRGRSEAFF.